These 27 T cell receptor beta chains were all obtained from the same sample, sequenced in a study of chemoradiotherapy in HPV16-positive cancers. The data were produced by immunoSEQ multiplex PCR, yet TCRdb's version contains in-frame clones alone and is incomplete. The sample holds 8,000 to 9,500 clones, approximately 70% seen once. The sequenced sample was tumor tissue, obtained from a patient who underwent chemoradiotherapy. These receptors were taken from a human donor with HPV-associated anogenital cancer.

The chain employs TRBV7-2 and TRBJ2-2, with a tentative D call TRBD2 (7 bases). V lost 0 bases to trimming and J lost 6 bases, with 14 bases between them. Germline CDR1 and CDR2: SGHTA and FQGNSA. The CDR3 is 16 amino acids. The CDR3 sequence: CASSLAFQGGAGELFF. The CDR3 DNA follows: TGTGCCAGCAGCTTAGCGTTTCAAGGGGGGGCCGGGGAGCTGTTTTTT.

This sequence joins TRBV7-6 and TRBJ2-3; D is unclear. Germline lookup yields CDR1 SGHVS and CDR2 FNYEAQ. V was clipped by 5 bases and J by 2 bases, with 17 bases between them. The CDR3 totals 16 residues. CDR3 nucleotide sequence: TGTGCCAGCAGCCATAATGTGGGTGGCACCACAGATACGCAGTATTTT. As protein: CASSHNVGGTTDTQYF.

The rearrangement links TRBV9 to TRBJ1-4; the D gene is possibly TRBD1 (5 bases). The CDR3 is made up of 15 amino acids. In germline, CDR1 is SGDLS, CDR2 YYNGEE. Between the trimmed V and J ends, which lost 3 bases and 5 bases, there was a span of 14 bases. CDR3 coding DNA: TGTGCCAGCAGCGCTACCAGACAGCGAAATGAAAAACTGTTTTTT. It is translated as CASSATRQRNEKLFF.

In this sample, this clone turned up once. The chain recombines TRBV27 with TRBJ2-7, with D uncertain. From germline, CDR1 is MNHEY and CDR2 SMNVEV (reference sequence). V dropped 5 bases and J dropped 0 bases, with 8 bases sitting between them. The CDR3 totals 13 residues. CDR3: CASSQFDSYEQYF. In DNA, the CDR3 is TGTGCCAGCAGTCAGTTCGACTCCTACGAGCAGTACTTC.

This clone was detected a few times. The chain links TRBV6-5 to TRBJ1-2; 7 bases match TRBD1. V shed 5 bases, J shed 5 bases, and the junction held 8 bases outside the gene matches. CDR1 and CDR2 (germline): MNHEY, SVGAGI. The CDR3 has 14 residues. The CDR3 sequence: CASSRTGPLYGYTF. The CDR3 bases are TGTGCCAGCAGTCGGACAGGACCGCTATATGGCTACACCTTC.

This chain uses TRBV18 with TRBJ2-4; tentative D call: TRBD1 (6 bases). This CDR3 has 17 amino acids. Per germline, CDR1 KGHSH and CDR2 LQKENI. Between the trimmed V and J ends, which lost 2 bases and 1 base, there was a span of 15 bases. The CDR3 DNA reads TGTGCCAGCTCACCAGAGAGGAAAGGACAGGCCAAAAACATTCAGTACTTC. Protein sequence: CASSPERKGQAKNIQYF.

V usage is TRBV15 and J usage is TRBJ2-7, with D possibly TRBD1 on 5 matching bases. Germline V gives CDR1 LNHNV, CDR2 YYDKDF (reference sequence). This CDR3 contains 14 residues. Trimming pared 4 bases from V and 4 bases from J, leaving 14 bases between. In DNA, the CDR3 is TGTGCCACCAGCAAGGCAGGGAAGGGATACGAGCAGTACTTC. It specifies CATSKAGKGYEQYF.

A few counts support this clone. V gene TRBV30 combines with J gene TRBJ1-2; D unclear. Germline V lookup: CDR1 GTSNPN, CDR2 SVGIG (reference sequence). This CDR3 has 11 amino acids. V shed 8 bases and J shed 4 bases, with 11 bases lying between them. The chain's CDR3 is CAGNRAYGYTF. CDR3 coding DNA: TGTGCCGGAAACCGGGCCTATGGCTACACCTTC.

The chain carries TRBV18 and TRBJ1-1; maybe TRBD1 (5 bases). V lost 3 bases and J 5 bases, leaving 16 bases between the germline ends. CDR1 and CDR2 (germline): KGHSH, LQKENI. This CDR3 is built from 15 residues. In nucleotides, the CDR3 is TGTGCCAGCTCACCGGCAGCAGGGTATTGGACTGAAGCTTTCTTT. Residues: CASSPAAGYWTEAFF.

V usage is TRBV19 and J usage is TRBJ1-5, with 7 bases fitting TRBD1. V was pared by 11 bases and J by 3 bases, with 16 bases of the junction left unmatched. There are 16 residues in the CDR3. Germline V gives CDR1 LNHDA, CDR2 SQIVND (reference sequence). CDR3 nucleotides: TGTGCCTGTCCATGCCGGGACAGAGGGGACAATCAGCCCCAGCATTTT. Translated: CACPCRDRGDNQPQHF.

The chain is built from TRBV5-1 and TRBJ2-1; 7 nucleotides agree with TRBD2. V shed 6 bases and J 10 bases; nucleotides not matched to a gene: 4. Per the germline V gene, CDR1 is SGHRS and CDR2 is YFSETQ. The CDR3 contains 11 residues. CDR3 bases: TGCGCCAGCACCGAGACTAGCGAGCAGTTCTTC. It encodes CASTETSEQFF.

The V and J genes are TRBV18 and TRBJ2-1; 8 nucleotides match TRBD1. Looked up from germline, CDR1 is KGHSH and CDR2 is LQKENI. The ends lost 3 bases at V and 4 bases at J; junction bases unmatched: 5. The CDR3 loop spans 15 amino acids. As DNA, the CDR3 is TGTGCCAGCTCACCGCCAGGGGGCGCTTACAATGAGCAGTTCTTC. This codes for CASSPPGGAYNEQFF. The whole variable domain, remainder taken from reference TRBV18 and TRBJ2-1, is NAGVMQNPRHLVRRRGQEARLRCSPMKGHSHVYWYRQLPEEGLKFMVYLQKENIIDESGMPKERFSAEFPKEGPSILRIQQVVRGDSAAYFCASSPPGGAYNEQFFGPGTRLTVL.

J is TRBJ2-1 and V is TRBV19, with 9 positions matching TRBD2. CDR3 size: 16 residues. CDR1 and CDR2 (germline): LNHDA, SQIVND (reference sequence). V lost 6 bases and J lost 7; bases outside the gene matches: 13. The CDR3 region is CASRPYSGSPSNEQFF. DNA for the CDR3: TGTGCCAGTAGGCCCTATAGCGGGAGTCCATCTAATGAGCAGTTCTTC.

This chain links TRBV6-5 with TRBJ2-7, with 8 bases matching TRBD1. Germline trimming cut 9 bases from V and 12 bases from J; bases unmatched to any gene: 22. The CDR3 is made up of 15 amino acids. Germline CDR1 MNHEY, CDR2 SVGAGI. The CDR3 spells CARLPGQELSYLRYF. CDR3 sequence (DNA): TGTGCCAGACTACCGGGACAGGAGTTATCCTACTTGCGGTACTTC.

The V call is TRBV5-6, the J call TRBJ2-7, with D uncertain. There are 12 residues in the CDR3. Trimming removed 4 bases from V and 4 bases from J, with 9 bases in between. Germline lookup yields CDR1 SGHDT and CDR2 YYEEEE. The CDR3 DNA reads as TGTGCCAGCAGCGACGATGATTACGAGCAGTACTTC. The encoded protein is CASSDDDYEQYF.

The chain recombines TRBV10-2 with TRBJ2-5; 10 nucleotides match TRBD1. V lost 6 bases and J lost 4; bases outside the gene matches: 5. Germline CDR1 reads WSHSY; CDR2 reads SAAADI. The CDR3 has 14 amino acids. CDR3 residues: CASRPGQGTETQYF. CDR3 sequence (DNA): TGCGCCAGCAGGCCGGGACAGGGGACAGAGACCCAGTACTTC.

Relative to its sample, this clone is medium-sized. The chain recombines TRBV30 with TRBJ2-5, with D perhaps matching TRBD2 (5 bases). V lost 5 bases and J 4 bases, leaving 17 bases between the germline ends. The CDR3 totals 14 residues. Looked up from germline, CDR1 is GTSNPN and CDR2 is SVGIG (reference sequence). The CDR3 region has the DNA TGTGCCTGGGACCCTGGATGGGCGGGAGAGACCCAGTACTTC. Translation: CAWDPGWAGETQYF.

This clone has more than one count but fewer than ten. The V call is TRBV11-2, the J call TRBJ2-1; 7 bases align to TRBD2. J was trimmed by 8 bases and V by 1 base; bases with no gene match: 5. CDR3 length: 14 residues. Per the germline V gene, CDR1 is SGHAT and CDR2 is FQNNGV. The CDR3, as DNA: TGTGCCAGCAGCTTAGCGGGAGGAATGCATGAGCAGTTCTTC. Its protein is CASSLAGGMHEQFF.

The V call is TRBV2, the J call TRBJ2-4, with D possibly being TRBD1 or TRBD2 (5 bases each). Deletions cut 4 bases from V and 8 bases from J, with 9 bases between. This CDR3 has 12 amino acids. Germline V gives CDR1 SNHLY, CDR2 FYNNEI. In DNA form, the CDR3 reads TGTGCCAGCAGTGCTGGGGGAGACATTCAGTACTTC. This encodes CASSAGGDIQYF. The variable domain in full, with the rest retrieved from reference TRBV2 and TRBJ2-4, is EPEVTQTPSHQVTQMGQEVILRCVPISNHLYFYWYRQILGQKVEFLVSFYNNEISEKSEIFDDQFSVERPDGSNFTLKIRSTKLEDSAMYFCASSAGGDIQYFGAGTRLSVL.

In this sample, this clone turned up a few times. The chain couples TRBV7-9 to TRBJ2-1, with 7 bases matching TRBD2. This CDR3 spans 16 amino acids. Germline lookup yields CDR1 SEHNR and CDR2 FQNEAQ (reference sequence). With V trimmed by 5 bases and J by 8 bases, 15 bases remained unmatched. The CDR3 is CASSRGYGGGLDEQFF. CDR3 sequence (DNA): TGTGCCAGCAGCCGGGGGTACGGCGGGGGTCTGGATGAGCAGTTCTTC.

The chain combines TRBV2 with TRBJ2-1, with D perhaps being TRBD1 or TRBD2 (5 bases each). CDR1 and CDR2 (germline): SNHLY, FYNNEI. The CDR3 runs to 14 residues. V was clipped by 3 bases and J by 4 bases, with 10 bases between them. The CDR3 bases are TGTGCCAGCAGTGAGTTGGGACCTTACAATGAGCAGTTCTTC. Translation: CASSELGPYNEQFF.

The table lists this clone with a few counts. This chain links TRBV18 with TRBJ2-2; 10 bases agree with TRBD1. This CDR3 has 15 residues. Germline V gives CDR1 KGHSH, CDR2 LQKENI. The ends lost 4 bases at V and 5 bases at J; junction bases unmatched: 4. The CDR3 sequence is CASSRPGQGTGELFF. In DNA form, the CDR3 reads TGTGCCAGCTCACGACCGGGACAGGGGACCGGGGAGCTGTTTTTT.

This chain connects TRBV7-2 to TRBJ2-5, with D possibly being TRBD1 (5 bases). The J call may be mistaken, given a closer DNA end match to TRBJ2-7. This CDR3 comprises 14 residues. Germline CDR1 and CDR2: SGHTA and FQGNSA. Here the CDR3 reads CASSFNQGPYEQYF. The DNA of the CDR3 is TGTGCCAGCAGCTTCAATCAGGGTCCCTACGAGCAGTACTTC.

The chain uses TRBV6-5 and TRBJ2-7; the D gene could be TRBD1 or TRBD2 (5 bases each). From germline, CDR1 is MNHEY and CDR2 SVGAGI. Trimming left V 6 bases short and J 1 base short, with 13 bases between. This CDR3 is built from 14 residues. The chain's CDR3 is CASSPRGLSYEQYF. For the CDR3, the DNA is TGTGCCAGCAGCCCCCGGGGCTTATCCTACGAGCAGTACTTC.

The rearrangement links TRBV10-3 to TRBJ2-7; 8 bases map to TRBD1. With 3 bases clipped from V and 7 bases from J, the junction kept 20 bases outside the gene matches. Germline V gene sequence: CDR1 ENHRY, CDR2 SYGVKD. CDR3 length: 18 amino acids. The CDR3 DNA reads as TGTGCCATCAGTGAAGAAAAAAATGACAGGGGACCTCTACGGGAGCAGTACTTC. This codes for CAISEEKNDRGPLREQYF.

The V gene is TRBV2, the J gene TRBJ1-6, with a weak D call TRBD1 (5 bases). Germline V lookup: CDR1 SNHLY, CDR2 FYNNEI. Trimming shortened V by 7 bases and J by 6 bases, and 13 bases separated the two germline ends. The CDR3 contains 14 residues. The CDR3 region has the DNA TGTGCCAGCACCCGACAGAGTTCTAATTCACCCCTCCACTTT. It translates to CASTRQSSNSPLHF.

V gene TRBV7-3 combines with J gene TRBJ2-2; no clear D gene. Germline V gene sequence: CDR1 SGHTA, CDR2 FQGTGA. The CDR3 has 14 residues. Deletions cut 1 base from V and 1 base from J, with 4 bases between. CDR3 residues: CASSLSENTGELFF. CDR3 coding DNA: TGTGCCAGCAGCTTAAGCGAGAACACCGGGGAGCTGTTTTTT.